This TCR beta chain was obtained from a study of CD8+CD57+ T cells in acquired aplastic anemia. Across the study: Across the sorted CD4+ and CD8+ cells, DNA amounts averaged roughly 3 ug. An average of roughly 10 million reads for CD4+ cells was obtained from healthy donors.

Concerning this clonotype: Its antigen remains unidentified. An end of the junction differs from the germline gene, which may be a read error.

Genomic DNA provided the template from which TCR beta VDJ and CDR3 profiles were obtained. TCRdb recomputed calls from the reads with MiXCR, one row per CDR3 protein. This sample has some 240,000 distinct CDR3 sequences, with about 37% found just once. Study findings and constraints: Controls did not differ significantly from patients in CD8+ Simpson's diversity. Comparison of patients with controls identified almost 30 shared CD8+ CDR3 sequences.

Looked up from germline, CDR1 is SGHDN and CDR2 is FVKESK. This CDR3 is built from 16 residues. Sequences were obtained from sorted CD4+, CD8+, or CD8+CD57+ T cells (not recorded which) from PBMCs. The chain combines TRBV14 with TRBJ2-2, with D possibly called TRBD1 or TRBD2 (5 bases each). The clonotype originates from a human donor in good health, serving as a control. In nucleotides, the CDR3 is TGTGCCTGCAGCCAACTCGGGACCCTAGGCACCGGGGAGCTGTTTTTT. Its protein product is CACSQLGTLGTGELFF.